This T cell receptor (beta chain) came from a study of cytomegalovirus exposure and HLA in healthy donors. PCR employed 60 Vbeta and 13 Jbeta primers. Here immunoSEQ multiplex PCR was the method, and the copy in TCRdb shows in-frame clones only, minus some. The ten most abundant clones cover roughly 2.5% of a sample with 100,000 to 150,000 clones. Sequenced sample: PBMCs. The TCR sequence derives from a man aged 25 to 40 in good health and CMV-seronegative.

DNA for the CDR3: TGTGCCAGCAGCTTGCCCGGGACAGCTGTCTATGGCTACACCTTC. It encodes CASSLPGTAVYGYTF. The chain has TRBV5-5 and TRBJ1-2; 7 bases map to TRBD1. Germline V gene lookup returns CDR1 SGHKS and CDR2 YYEKEE (reference sequence). The CDR3 sequence is 15 residues long. J was trimmed by 4 bases and V by 1 base; bases with no gene match: 7.